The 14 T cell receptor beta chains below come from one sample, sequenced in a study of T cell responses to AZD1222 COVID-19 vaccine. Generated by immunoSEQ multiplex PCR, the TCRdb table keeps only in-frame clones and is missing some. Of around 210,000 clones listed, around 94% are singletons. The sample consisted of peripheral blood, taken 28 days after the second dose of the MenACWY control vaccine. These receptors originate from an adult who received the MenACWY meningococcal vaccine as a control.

CDR3 protein: CASPGLTGEAFF. In nucleotides, the CDR3 is TGTGCCAGCCCGGGTCTAACAGGGGAAGCTTTCTTT. The V and J genes are TRBV19 and TRBJ1-1; D perhaps matches TRBD1 (6 bases). The germline CDR1 and CDR2 sequences are LNHDA and SQIVND (reference sequence). CDR3 length: 12 residues. V lost 9 bases, J lost 8 bases, and 16 bases lay in between.

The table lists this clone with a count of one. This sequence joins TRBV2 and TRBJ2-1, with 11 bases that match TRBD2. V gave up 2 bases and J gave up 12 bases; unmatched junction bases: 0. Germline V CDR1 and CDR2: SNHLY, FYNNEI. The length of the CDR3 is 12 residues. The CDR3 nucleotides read TGTGCCAGCAGTGAACTAGCGGGGGGGCAGTTCTTC. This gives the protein CASSELAGGQFF. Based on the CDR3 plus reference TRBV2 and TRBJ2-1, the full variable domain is EPEVTQTPSHQVTQMGQEVILRCVPISNHLYFYWYRQILGQKVEFLVSFYNNEISEKSEIFDDQFSVERPDGSNFTLKIRSTKLEDSAMYFCASSELAGGQFFGPGTRLTVL.

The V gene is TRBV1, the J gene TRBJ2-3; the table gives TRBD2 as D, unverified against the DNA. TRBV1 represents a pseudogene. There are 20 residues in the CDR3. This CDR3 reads CTSSQEGRASGDSSTDTQYF. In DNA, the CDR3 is TGCACCAGCAGCCAAGAAGGTCGGGCTAGCGGAGATTCTAGCACAGATACGCAGTATTTT.

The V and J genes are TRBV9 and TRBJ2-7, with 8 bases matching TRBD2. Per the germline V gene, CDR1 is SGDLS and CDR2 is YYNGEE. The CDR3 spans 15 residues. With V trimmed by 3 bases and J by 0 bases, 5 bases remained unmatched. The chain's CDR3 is CASSGPGTSSYEQYF. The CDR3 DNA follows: TGTGCCAGCAGCGGACCCGGGACTAGCTCCTACGAGCAGTACTTC.

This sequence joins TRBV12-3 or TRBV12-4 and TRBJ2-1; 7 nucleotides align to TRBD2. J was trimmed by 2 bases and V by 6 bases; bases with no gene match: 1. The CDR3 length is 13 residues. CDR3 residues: CASSAGAYNEQFF. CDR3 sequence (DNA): TGTGCCAGCAGCGCGGGAGCCTACAATGAGCAGTTCTTC.

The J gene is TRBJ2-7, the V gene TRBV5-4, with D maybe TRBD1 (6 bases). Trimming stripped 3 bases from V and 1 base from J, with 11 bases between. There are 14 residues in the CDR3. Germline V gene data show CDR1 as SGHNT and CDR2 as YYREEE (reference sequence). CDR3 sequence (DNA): TGTGCCAGCAGCTACTCCGGACAGTCCTACGAGCAGTACTTC. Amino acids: CASSYSGQSYEQYF.

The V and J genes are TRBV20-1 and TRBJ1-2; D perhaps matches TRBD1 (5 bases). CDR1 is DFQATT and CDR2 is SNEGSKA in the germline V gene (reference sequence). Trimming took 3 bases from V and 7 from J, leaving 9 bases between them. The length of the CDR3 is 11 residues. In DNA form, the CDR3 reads TGCAGTGCTAGGGGGCATGCTGGCTACACCTTC. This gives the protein CSARGHAGYTF.

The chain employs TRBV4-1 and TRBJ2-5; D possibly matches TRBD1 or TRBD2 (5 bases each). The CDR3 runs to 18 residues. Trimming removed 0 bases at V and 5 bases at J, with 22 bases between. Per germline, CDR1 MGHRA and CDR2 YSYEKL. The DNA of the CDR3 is TGCGCCAGCAGCCAAGAGCTAACTTCGGGGCCGAGTCCGGAGACCCAGTACTTC. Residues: CASSQELTSGPSPETQYF.

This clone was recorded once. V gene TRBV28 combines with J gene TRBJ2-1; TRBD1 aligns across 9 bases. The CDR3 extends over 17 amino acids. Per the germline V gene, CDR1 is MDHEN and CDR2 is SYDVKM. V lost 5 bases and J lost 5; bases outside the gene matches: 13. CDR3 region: CASSGRLGTGLDNEQFF. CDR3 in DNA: TGTGCCAGCAGTGGGCGTCTGGGGACAGGGCTGGACAATGAGCAGTTCTTC.

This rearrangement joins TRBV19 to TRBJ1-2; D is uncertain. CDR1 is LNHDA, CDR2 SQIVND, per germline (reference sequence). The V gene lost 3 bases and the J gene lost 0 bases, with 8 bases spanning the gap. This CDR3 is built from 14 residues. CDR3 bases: TGTGCCAGTAGTATGGAGGGAGCTAACTATGGCTACACCTTC. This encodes CASSMEGANYGYTF.

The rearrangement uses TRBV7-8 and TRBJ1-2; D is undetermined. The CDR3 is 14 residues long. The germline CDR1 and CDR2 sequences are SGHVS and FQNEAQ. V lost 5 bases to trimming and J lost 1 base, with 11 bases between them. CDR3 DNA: TGTGCCAGCAGCGCCGCGGACTTTAACTATGGCTACACCTTC. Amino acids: CASSAADFNYGYTF.

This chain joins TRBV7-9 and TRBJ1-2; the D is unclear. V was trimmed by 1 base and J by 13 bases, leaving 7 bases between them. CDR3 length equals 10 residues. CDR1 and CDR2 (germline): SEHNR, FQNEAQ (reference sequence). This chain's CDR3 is CASSLETGTF. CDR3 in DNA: TGTGCCAGCAGCTTAGAGACTGGCACCTTC.

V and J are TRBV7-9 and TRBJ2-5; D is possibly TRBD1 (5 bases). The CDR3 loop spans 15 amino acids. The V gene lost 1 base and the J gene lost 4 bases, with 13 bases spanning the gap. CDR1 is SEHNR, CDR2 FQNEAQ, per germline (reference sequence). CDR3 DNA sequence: TGTGCCAGCAGCTTAGTTCGACAGCCCCCAGAGACCCAGTACTTC. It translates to CASSLVRQPPETQYF. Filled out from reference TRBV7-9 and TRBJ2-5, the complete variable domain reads DTGVSQNPRHKITKRGQNVTFRCDPISEHNRLYWYRQTLGQGPEFLTYFQNEAQLEKSRLLSDRFSAERPKGSFSTLEIQRTEQGDSAMYLCASSLVRQPPETQYFGPGTRLLVL.

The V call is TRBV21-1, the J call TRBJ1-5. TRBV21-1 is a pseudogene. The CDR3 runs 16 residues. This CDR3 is CASSKDPGASNQPQHF. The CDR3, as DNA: TGTGCCAGCAGCAAAGACCCGGGAGCTAGCAATCAGCCCCAGCATTTT.